The 18 T cell receptor beta chains below were found in one sample sequenced in a study of T cell responses to AZD1222 COVID-19 vaccine. Using immunoSEQ multiplex PCR, the repertoire was profiled, and TCRdb retains in-frame clones only, with some absent. The sample carries 95,000 to 150,000 clones, around 92% recorded once. Sequenced material: peripheral blood, taken on day 0 of AZD1222 vaccination. The receptors shown here come from an adult in good health.

This clone appeared a single time. V is TRBV7-8 and J is TRBJ2-2; a weak D match, TRBD2 (6 bases). The CDR3 extends over 16 amino acids. Germline V gives CDR1 SGHVS, CDR2 FQNEAQ. Between the trimmed V and J ends, which lost 1 base and 1 base, there was a span of 10 bases. CDR3 protein: CASSLGVSGNTGELFF. For the CDR3, the DNA is TGTGCCAGCAGCTTAGGGGTTAGCGGGAACACCGGGGAGCTGTTTTTT.

DNA for the CDR3: TGTGCCAGCAGCCGGGGAACCTACAATGAGCAGTTCTTC. Its protein product is CASSRGTYNEQFF. This chain uses TRBV5-4 with TRBJ2-1, with D tentatively TRBD2 (5 bases). Germline CDR1 SGHNT, CDR2 YYREEE (reference sequence). This CDR3 comprises 13 residues. V lost 4 bases to trimming and J lost 2 bases, with 7 bases between them.

The rearrangement uses TRBV11-2 and TRBJ1-2; D may be TRBD1 (6 bases). The ends were cut back, 4 bases at V and 10 bases at J, with 22 bases in the middle. The CDR3 spans 15 residues. The V gene's germline CDR1 is SGHAT and CDR2 FQNNGV. The CDR3 protein is CASSSILGQGLFYTF. In DNA, the CDR3 is TGTGCCAGCAGCTCCATTCTCGGGCAGGGGCTCTTCTACACCTTC.

This rearrangement joins TRBV2 to TRBJ1-2; 7 bases are shared with TRBD1. Germline CDR1 SNHLY, CDR2 FYNNEI. The CDR3 consists of 13 residues. The junction had 3 bases not matched to a gene; V was cut back by 4 bases and J by 4 bases. The CDR3 loop reads CASSAQGTYGYTF. The CDR3 region has the DNA TGTGCCAGCAGTGCACAGGGGACCTATGGCTACACCTTC.

On this clone itself: Different DNA sequences within this sample yield the same CDR3. The CDR3 sequence: CASRVQGAGEKLFF. CDR3 in DNA: TGTGCCAGTAGAGTACAGGGGGCTGGTGAAAAACTGTTTTTT. The J gene is TRBJ1-4, the V gene TRBV19, with 9 positions matching TRBD1. There are 14 residues in the CDR3. CDR1 is LNHDA and CDR2 is SQIVND in the germline V gene (reference sequence). Trimming removed 6 bases from V and 7 bases from J; junction bases left unmatched: 6.

This sequence joins TRBV6-2 or TRBV6-3 and TRBJ1-5; no reliable D call. V was cut by 2 bases and J by 3 bases, with 11 bases left in between. The CDR3 has 15 amino acids. Germline V gene data show CDR1 as MNHEY and CDR2 as SVGEGT. The CDR3, as DNA: TGTGCCAGCAGTTACACAGACACCATCAATCAGCCCCAGCATTTT. Translation gives CASSYTDTINQPQHF.

The chain combines TRBV20-1 with TRBJ1-4; no reliable D call. The V gene's germline CDR1 is DFQATT and CDR2 SNEGSKA (reference sequence). CDR3 length equals 11 residues. The CDR3 nucleotides are TGCAGCCCCGCGCGGAATGAAAAACTGTTTTTT. Its protein is CSPARNEKLFF.

The rearrangement joins TRBV19 to TRBJ1-2; the D is unclear. Trimming removed 7 bases at V and 2 bases at J, with 20 bases between. The CDR3 has 16 amino acids. Germline V gene lookup returns CDR1 LNHDA and CDR2 SQIVND (reference sequence). CDR3 protein: CASNNPLKGPNYGYTF. CDR3 sequence (DNA): TGTGCCAGTAACAACCCTCTGAAGGGCCCGAACTATGGCTACACCTTC. The complete variable domain, with remaining parts taken from reference TRBV19 and TRBJ1-2, reads DGGITQSPKYLFRKEGQNVTLSCEQNLNHDAMYWYRQDPGQGLRLIYYSQIVNDFQKGDIAEGYSVSREKKESFPLTVTSAQKNPTAFYLCASNNPLKGPNYGYTFGSGTRLTVV.

V and J are TRBV6-5 and TRBJ1-1; no clear D. Between the trimmed V and J ends, which lost 1 base and 11 bases, there was a span of 11 bases. The CDR3 covers 12 residues. Germline-derived CDR1 and CDR2 are MNHEY and SVGAGI. The CDR3 protein is CASSYYHEGAFF. The CDR3 coding sequence is TGTGCCAGCAGTTACTACCATGAGGGTGCTTTCTTT.

This clone was seen just once. The rearrangement uses TRBV15 and TRBJ1-6; no reliable D call. Germline V gene lookup returns CDR1 LNHNV and CDR2 YYDKDF (reference sequence). With 0 bases removed from V and 7 bases from J, the gap between germline ends came to 13 bases. This CDR3 is 16 amino acids long. The CDR3 spells CATSRDLETRNSPLHF. Here the CDR3 DNA reads TGTGCCACCAGCAGAGACCTCGAGACCCGGAATTCACCCCTCCACTTT.

This chain joins TRBV4-3 and TRBJ1-5, with D uncertain. There are 15 residues in the CDR3. The ends were cut back, 0 bases at V and 0 bases at J, with 6 bases in the middle. CDR1 and CDR2 from the germline V gene are LGHNA and YSLEER. The DNA for the CDR3 is TGCGCCAGCAGCCAAGATCGGGATAGCAATCAGCCCCAGCATTTT. Encoded protein: CASSQDRDSNQPQHF.

The V gene is TRBV5-1, the J gene TRBJ2-3, with a weak D call TRBD1 (5 bases). From germline, CDR1 is SGHRS and CDR2 YFSETQ. The CDR3 extends over 14 amino acids. The V end lost 4 bases, the J end lost 0 bases, and 9 bases lay between the germline ends. The CDR3 DNA sequence: TGCGCCAGCAGCCTTGGGGCTAGCACAGATACGCAGTATTTT. Encoded protein: CASSLGASTDTQYF.

This chain connects TRBV5-8 to TRBJ2-7; D unresolved. Trimming left V 9 bases short and J 3 bases short, with 16 bases between. CDR3 length: 13 residues. Germline assignment: CDR1 SGHTS and CDR2 YDEGEE. The CDR3 sequence: CATSTPNFYEQYF. The CDR3 DNA follows: TGTGCCACGTCAACGCCCAACTTCTACGAGCAGTACTTC.

This clone is a singleton in its sample. J is TRBJ1-3 and V is TRBV14; 7 nucleotides align to TRBD1. The J segment lost 4 bases and the V segment lost 1 base, leaving 7 bases of the junction unmatched. CDR1 is SGHDN and CDR2 is FVKESK in the germline V gene. This CDR3 is 16 amino acids long. The CDR3 sequence: CASSQGQGFRGNTIYF. As DNA, the CDR3 is TGTGCCAGCAGCCAAGGACAGGGATTTAGAGGAAACACCATATATTTT.

This chain joins TRBV28 and TRBJ1-5; D might be TRBD1 (6 bases). The CDR3 contains 17 residues. Per the germline V gene, CDR1 is MDHEN and CDR2 is SYDVKM. Between the trimmed V and J ends, which lost 9 bases and 0 bases, there was a span of 21 bases. The CDR3 region is CASLREGVTHSNQPQHF. Written as DNA, the CDR3 is TGTGCCAGTCTGAGGGAGGGGGTAACTCATAGCAATCAGCCCCAGCATTTT.

V is TRBV2 and J is TRBJ1-2, with no clear D. With 7 bases removed from V and 6 bases from J, the gap between germline ends came to 30 bases. CDR3 length: 18 amino acids. The germline CDR1 and CDR2 sequences are SNHLY and FYNNEI. The CDR3, as DNA: TGTGCCAGCACTGAGCCGCCAAGGGCGTTGGCAAATCCTAATGGCTACACCTTC. This encodes CASTEPPRALANPNGYTF.

J is TRBJ1-5 and V is TRBV3-1 (or the pseudogene TRBV3-2), with 7 nucleotides matching TRBD1. The CDR3 is made up of 15 amino acids. Losses at the gene ends were 3 bases for V and 4 bases for J; bases not matched to a gene: 6. CDR1 is LGHDT and CDR2 is YNNKEL in the germline V gene (reference sequence). The CDR3 sequence: CASSQDRDRNQPQHF. The CDR3 bases are TGTGCCAGCAGCCAGGACCGGGACAGAAATCAGCCCCAGCATTTT.

V gene TRBV11-2 combines with J gene TRBJ2-1, with 10 bases lining up with TRBD2. CDR1 SGHAT and CDR2 FQNNGV come from the germline V gene. The length of the CDR3 is 19 residues. V lost 5 bases and J lost 1; bases outside the gene matches: 14. CDR3 bases: TGTGCCAGCAGCGGTTTCGAGACTTGGACTAGCGGATCCTACAATGAGCAGTTCTTC. This sequence encodes CASSGFETWTSGSYNEQFF.